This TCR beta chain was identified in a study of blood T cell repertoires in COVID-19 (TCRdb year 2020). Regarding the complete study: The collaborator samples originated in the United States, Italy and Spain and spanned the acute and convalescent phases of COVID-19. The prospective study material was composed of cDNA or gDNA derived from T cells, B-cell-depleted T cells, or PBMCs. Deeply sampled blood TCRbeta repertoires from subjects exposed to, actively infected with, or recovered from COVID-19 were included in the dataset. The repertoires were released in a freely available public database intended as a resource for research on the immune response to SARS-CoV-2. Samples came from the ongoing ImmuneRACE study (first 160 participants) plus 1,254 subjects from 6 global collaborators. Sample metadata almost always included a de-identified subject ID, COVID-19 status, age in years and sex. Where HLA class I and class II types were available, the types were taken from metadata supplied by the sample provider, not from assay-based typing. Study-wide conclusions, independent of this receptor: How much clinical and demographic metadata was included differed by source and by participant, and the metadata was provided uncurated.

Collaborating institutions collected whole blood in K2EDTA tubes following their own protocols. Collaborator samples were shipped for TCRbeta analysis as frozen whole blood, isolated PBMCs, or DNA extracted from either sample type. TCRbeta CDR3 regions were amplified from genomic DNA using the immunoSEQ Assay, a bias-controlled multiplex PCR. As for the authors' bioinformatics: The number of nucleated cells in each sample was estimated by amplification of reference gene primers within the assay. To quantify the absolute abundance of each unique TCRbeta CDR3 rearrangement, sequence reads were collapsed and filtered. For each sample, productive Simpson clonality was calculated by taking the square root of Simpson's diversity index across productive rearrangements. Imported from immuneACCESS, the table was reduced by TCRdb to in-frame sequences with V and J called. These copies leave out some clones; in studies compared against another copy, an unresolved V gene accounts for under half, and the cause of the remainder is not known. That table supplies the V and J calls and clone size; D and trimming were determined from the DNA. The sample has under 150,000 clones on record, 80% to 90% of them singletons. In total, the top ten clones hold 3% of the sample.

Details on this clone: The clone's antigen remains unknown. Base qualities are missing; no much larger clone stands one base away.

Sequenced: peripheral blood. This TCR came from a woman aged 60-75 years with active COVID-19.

The sequence in DNA is TGTGCCATCAGCCTCCGGGACAGGGTCACAGATACGCAGTATTTT. Translated, it reads CAISLRDRVTDTQYF. The chain was built from TRBV10-3 and TRBJ2-3; 9 bases in between match TRBD1. Its CDR3 holds 15 amino acids, cysteine through phenylalanine. Of the read, only the CDR3 DNA is kept; its 45 bases are in frame from base 1. As encoded in the germline V gene, CDR1 is ENHRY while CDR2 is SYGVKD. V is trimmed back by 6 bases and J by 2 bases, and the junction contains 6 bases that no gene match accounts for.